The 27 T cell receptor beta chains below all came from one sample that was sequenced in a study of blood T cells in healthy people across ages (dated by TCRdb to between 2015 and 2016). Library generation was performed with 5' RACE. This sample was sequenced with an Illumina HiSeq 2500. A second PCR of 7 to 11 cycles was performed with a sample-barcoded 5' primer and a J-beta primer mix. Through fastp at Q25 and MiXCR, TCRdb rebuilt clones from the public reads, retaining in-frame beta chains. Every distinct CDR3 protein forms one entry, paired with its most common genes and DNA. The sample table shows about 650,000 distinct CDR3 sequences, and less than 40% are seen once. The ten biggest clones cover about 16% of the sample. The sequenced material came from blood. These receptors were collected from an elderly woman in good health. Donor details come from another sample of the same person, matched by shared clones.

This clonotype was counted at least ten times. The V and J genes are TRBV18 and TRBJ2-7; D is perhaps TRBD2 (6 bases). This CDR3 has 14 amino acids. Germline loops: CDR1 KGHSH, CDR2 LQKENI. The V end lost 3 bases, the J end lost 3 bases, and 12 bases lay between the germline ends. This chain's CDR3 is CASSPGRQGYEQYF. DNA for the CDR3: TGTGCCAGCTCACCGGGGAGGCAGGGCTACGAGCAGTACTTC.

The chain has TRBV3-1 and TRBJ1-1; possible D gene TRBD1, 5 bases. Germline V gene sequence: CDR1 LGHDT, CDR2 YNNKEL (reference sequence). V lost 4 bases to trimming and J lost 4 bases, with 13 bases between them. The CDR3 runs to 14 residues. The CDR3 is CASSRGGTTTEAFF. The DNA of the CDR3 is TGTGCCAGCAGCCGCGGGGGAACGACCACTGAAGCTTTCTTT.

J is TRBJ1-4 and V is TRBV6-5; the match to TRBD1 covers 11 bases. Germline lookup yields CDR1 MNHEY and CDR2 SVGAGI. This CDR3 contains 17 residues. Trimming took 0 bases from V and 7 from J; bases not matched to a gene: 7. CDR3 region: CASSYSRPGQGGEKLFF. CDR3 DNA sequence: TGTGCCAGCAGTTACTCCCGCCCGGGACAGGGGGGTGAAAAACTGTTTTTT.

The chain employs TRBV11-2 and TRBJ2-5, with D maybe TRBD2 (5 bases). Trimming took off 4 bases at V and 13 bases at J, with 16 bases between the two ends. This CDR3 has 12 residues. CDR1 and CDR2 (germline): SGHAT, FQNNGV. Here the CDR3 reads CASSSSSGRWYF. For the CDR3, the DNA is TGTGCCAGCAGCTCGAGTAGTGGGAGATGGTACTTC. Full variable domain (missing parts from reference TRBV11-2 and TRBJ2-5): EAGVAQSPRYKIIEKRQSVAFWCNPISGHATLYWYQQILGQGPKLLIQFQNNGVVDDSQLPKDRFSAERLKGVDSTLKIQPAKLEDSAVYLCASSSSSGRWYFGPGTRLLVL.

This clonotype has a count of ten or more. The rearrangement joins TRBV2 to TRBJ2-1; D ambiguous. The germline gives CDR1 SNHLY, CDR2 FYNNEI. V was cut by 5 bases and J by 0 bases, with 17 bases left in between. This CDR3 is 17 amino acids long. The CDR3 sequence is CASSPILLRSSYNEQFF. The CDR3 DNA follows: TGTGCCAGCAGTCCTATATTACTAAGGAGCTCCTACAATGAGCAGTTCTTC. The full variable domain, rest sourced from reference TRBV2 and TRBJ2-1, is EPEVTQTPSHQVTQMGQEVILRCVPISNHLYFYWYRQILGQKVEFLVSFYNNEISEKSEIFDDQFSVERPDGSNFTLKIRSTKLEDSAMYFCASSPILLRSSYNEQFFGPGTRLTVL.

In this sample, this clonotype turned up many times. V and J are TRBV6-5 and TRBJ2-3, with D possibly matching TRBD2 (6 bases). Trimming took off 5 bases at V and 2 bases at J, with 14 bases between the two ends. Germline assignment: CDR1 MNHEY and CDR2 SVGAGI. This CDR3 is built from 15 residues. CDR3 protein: CASSGWGVYTDTQYF. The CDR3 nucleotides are TGTGCCAGCAGTGGGTGGGGGGTCTACACAGATACGCAGTATTTT.

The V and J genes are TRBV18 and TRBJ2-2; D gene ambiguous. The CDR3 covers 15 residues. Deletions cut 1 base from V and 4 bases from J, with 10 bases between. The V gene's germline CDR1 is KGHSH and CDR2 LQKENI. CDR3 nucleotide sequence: TGTGCCAGCTCACCACAGGGCGGTCCCACCGGGGAGCTGTTTTTT. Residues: CASSPQGGPTGELFF.

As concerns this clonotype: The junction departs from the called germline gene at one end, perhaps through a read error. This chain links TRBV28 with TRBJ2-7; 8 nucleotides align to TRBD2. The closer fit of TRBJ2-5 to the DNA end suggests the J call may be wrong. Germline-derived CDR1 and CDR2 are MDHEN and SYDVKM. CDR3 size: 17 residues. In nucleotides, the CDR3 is TGTGCCAGCAGTTTAGGGGCAATGCGGGGGGACCAAGGGACCCAGTACTTC. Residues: CASSLGAMRGDQGTQYF.

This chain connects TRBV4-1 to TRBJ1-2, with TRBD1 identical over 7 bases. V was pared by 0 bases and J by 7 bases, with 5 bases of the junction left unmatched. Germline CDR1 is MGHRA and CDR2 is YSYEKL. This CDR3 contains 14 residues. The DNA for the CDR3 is TGCGCCAGCAGCCAAGATGAGGGGGCAGCTGGCTACACCTTC. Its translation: CASSQDEGAAGYTF.

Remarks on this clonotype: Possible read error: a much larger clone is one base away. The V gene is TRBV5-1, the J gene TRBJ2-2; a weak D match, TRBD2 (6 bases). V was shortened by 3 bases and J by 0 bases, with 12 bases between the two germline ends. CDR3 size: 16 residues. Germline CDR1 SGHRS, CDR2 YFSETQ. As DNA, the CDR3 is TGCGCCAGCAGCTGGGACTCAACAGCGAACACCGGGGAGCTGTTTTTT. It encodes CASSWDSTANTGELFF. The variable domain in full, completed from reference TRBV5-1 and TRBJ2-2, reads KAGVTQTPRYLIKTRGQQVTLSCSPISGHRSVSWYQQTPGQGLQFLFEYFSETQRNKGNFPGRFSGRQFSNSRSEMNVSTLELGDSALYLCASSWDSTANTGELFFGEGSRLTVL.

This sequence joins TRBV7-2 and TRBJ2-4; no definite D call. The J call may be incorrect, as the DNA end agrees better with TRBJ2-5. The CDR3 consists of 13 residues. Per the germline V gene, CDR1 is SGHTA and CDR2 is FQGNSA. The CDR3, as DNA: TGTGCCAGCAGCTCCACCACGGTAGAGACCCAGTACTTC. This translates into CASSSTTVETQYF.

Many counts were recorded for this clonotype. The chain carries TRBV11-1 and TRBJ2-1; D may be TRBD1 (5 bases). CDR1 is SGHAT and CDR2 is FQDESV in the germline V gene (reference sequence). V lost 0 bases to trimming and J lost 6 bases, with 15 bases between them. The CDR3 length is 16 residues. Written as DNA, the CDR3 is TGTGCCAGCAGCTTAGCTCTTCTCCAGGGCGGCAATGAGCAGTTCTTC. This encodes CASSLALLQGGNEQFF.

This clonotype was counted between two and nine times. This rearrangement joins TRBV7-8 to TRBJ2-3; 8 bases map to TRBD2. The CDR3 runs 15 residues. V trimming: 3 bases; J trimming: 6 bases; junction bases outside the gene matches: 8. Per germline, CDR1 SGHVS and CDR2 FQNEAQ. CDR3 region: CASSFPAGGADTQYF. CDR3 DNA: TGTGCCAGCAGCTTTCCCGCCGGGGGGGCGGATACGCAGTATTTT. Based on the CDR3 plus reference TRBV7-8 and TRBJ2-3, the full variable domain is GAGVSQSPRYKVAKRGQDVALRCDPISGHVSLFWYQQALGQGPEFLTYFQNEAQLDKSGLPSDRFFAERPEGSVSTLKIQRTQQEDSAVYLCASSFPAGGADTQYFGPGTRLTVL.

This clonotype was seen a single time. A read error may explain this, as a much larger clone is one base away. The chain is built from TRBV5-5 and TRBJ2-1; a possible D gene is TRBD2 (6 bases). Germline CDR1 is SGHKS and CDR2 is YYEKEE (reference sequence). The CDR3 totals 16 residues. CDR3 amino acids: CASSSTGGETYTEQFF. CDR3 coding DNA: TGTGCCAGCAGCTCCACGGGCGGGGAAACCTACACTGAGCAGTTCTTC.

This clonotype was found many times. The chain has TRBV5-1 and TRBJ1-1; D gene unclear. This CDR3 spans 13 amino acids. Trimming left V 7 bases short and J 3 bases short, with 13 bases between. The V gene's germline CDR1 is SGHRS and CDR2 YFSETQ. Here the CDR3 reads CASGIVSDTEAFF. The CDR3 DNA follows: TGCGCCAGCGGAATCGTATCGGACACTGAAGCTTTCTTT.

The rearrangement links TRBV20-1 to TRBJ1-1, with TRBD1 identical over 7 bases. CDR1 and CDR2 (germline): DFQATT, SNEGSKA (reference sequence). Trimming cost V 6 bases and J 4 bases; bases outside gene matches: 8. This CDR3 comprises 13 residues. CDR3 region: CSAKDRSSTEAFF. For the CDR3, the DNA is TGCAGTGCGAAGGACAGGTCGAGCACTGAAGCTTTCTTT.

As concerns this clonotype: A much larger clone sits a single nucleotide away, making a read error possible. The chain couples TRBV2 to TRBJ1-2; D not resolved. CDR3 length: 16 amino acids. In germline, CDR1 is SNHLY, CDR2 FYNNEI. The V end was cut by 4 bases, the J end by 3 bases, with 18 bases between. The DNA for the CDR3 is TGTGCCAGCAGTGCCGACCGGGTCTTGCTTCACTATGGCTACACCTTC. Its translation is CASSADRVLLHYGYTF.

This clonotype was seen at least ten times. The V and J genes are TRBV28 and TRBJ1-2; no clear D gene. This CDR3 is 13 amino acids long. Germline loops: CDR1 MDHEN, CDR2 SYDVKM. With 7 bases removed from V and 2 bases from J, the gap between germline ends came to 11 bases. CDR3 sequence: CASTVGENYGYTF. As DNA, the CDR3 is TGTGCCAGCACGGTGGGTGAAAACTATGGCTACACCTTC.

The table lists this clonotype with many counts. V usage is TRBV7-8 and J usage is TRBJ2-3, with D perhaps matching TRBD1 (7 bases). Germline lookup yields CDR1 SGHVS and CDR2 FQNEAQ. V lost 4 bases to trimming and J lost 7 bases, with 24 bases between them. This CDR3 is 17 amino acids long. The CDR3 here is CASSSIGPGGTSYTQYF. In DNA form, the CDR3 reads TGTGCCAGCAGCTCGATAGGGCCAGGGGGGACCTCATATACGCAGTATTTT.

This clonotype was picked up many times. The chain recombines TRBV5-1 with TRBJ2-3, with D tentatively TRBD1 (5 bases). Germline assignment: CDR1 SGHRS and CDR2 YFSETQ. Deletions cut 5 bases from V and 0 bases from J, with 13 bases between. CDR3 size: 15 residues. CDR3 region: CASRATGVSTDTQYF. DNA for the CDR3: TGCGCCAGCAGGGCAACAGGAGTTAGCACAGATACGCAGTATTTT.

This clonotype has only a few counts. CDR3 sequence reads: CASSLADRLSTDVQYF. CDR3 coding DNA: TGTGCCAGCAGTTTAGCTGACAGGCTAAGCACAGATGTGCAGTATTTT. The chain combines TRBV12-3 or TRBV12-4 with TRBJ2-3, with D possibly being TRBD1 (6 bases). The CDR3 is made up of 16 amino acids. Trimming left V 0 bases short and J 11 bases short, with 21 bases between.

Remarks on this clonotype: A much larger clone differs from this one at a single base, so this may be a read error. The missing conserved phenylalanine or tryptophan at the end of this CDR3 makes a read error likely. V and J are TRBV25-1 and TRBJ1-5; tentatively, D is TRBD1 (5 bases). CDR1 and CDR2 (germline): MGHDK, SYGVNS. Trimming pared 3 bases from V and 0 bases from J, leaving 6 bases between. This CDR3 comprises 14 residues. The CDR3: CASSDGGSNQPQHL. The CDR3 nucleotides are TGTGCCAGCAGTGATGGGGGTAGCAATCAGCCCCAGCATTTG.

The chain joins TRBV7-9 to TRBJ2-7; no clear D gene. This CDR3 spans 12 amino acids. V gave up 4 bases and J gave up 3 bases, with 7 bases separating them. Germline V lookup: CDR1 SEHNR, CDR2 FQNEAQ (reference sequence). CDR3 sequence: CASSSPYYEQYF. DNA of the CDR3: TGTGCCAGCAGCTCCCCATACTACGAGCAGTACTTC.

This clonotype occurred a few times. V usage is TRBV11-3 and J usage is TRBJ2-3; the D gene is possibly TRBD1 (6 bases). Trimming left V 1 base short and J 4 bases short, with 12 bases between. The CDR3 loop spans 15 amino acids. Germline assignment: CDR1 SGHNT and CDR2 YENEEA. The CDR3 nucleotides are TGTGCCAGCAGCTTAGCGGGCGAGGGGGCAGATACGCAGTATTTT. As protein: CASSLAGEGADTQYF.

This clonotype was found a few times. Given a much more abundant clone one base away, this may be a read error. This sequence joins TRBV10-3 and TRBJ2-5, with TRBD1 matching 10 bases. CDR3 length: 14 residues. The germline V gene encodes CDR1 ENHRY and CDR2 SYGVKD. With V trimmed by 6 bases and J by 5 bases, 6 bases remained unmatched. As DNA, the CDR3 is TGTGCCATCAGGGGGGGACAGGGGTCGGAGACCCAGTACTTC. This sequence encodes CAIRGGQGSETQYF.

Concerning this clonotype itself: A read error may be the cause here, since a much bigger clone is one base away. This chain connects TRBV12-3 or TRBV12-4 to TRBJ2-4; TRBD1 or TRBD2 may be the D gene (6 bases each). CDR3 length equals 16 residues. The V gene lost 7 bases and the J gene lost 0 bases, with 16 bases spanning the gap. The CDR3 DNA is TGTGCCAGCACCCCTAGCGAGGGGGGAGCCAAAAACATTCAGTACTTC. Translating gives CASTPSEGGAKNIQYF.

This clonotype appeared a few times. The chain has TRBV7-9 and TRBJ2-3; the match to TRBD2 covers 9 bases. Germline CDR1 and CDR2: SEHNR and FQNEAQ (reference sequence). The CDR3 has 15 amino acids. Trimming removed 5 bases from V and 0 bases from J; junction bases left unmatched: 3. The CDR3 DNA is TGTGCCAGCAGCCCTAGCGGGGATAGCACAGATACGCAGTATTTT. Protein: CASSPSGDSTDTQYF.